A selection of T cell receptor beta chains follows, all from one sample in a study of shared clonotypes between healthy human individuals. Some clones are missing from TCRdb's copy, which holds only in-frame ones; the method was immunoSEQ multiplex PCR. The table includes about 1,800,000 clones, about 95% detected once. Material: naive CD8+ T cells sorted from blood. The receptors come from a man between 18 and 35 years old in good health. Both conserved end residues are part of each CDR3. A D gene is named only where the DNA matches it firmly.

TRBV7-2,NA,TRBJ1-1,CASSFVTENTEAFF
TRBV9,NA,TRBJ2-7,CASSVASGTVYEQYF
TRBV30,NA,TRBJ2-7,CAWSVGESYEQYF
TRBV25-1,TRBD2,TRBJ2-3,CASGLAGSTDTQYF
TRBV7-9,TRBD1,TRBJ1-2,CASSLEAGGIYGYTF
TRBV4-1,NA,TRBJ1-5,CASSHGQNNQPQHF
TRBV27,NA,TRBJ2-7,CASSDQGTFTYEQYF
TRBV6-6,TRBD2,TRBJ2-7,CASNTDWGGEQYF
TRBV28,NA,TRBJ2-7,CATGSRIVLYEQYF
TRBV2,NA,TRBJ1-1,CASNSGPNTEAFF
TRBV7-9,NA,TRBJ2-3,CASSLAGRTHQDTQYF
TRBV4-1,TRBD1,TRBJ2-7,CASSQLLGTGSYEQYF
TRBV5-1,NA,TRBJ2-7,CASSLGGGQITYEQYF
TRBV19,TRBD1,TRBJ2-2,CASSSPGQGSGELFF
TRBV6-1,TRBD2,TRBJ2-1,CASSVRGGSYNEQFF
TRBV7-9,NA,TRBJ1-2,CASSATEYGYTF
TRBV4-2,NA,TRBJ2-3,CASSPGDSGPPDTQYF
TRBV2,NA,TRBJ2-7,CASTPDPNTSYEQYF
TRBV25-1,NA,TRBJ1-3,CASSEFGGGNTIYF
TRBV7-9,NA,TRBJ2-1,CASSIYSGPYNEQFF
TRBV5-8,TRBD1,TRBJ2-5,CASSLEAGGYQETQYF
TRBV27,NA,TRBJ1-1,CASSFGAGEMNTEAFF
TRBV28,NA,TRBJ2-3,CASSRDSRTDTQYF
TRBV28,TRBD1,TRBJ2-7,CASRRRDRVSYEQYF
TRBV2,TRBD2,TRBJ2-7,CASSEWLAGDYEQYF
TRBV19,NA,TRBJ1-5,CASSIGRDYSNQPQHF
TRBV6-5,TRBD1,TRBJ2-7,CASSYSVGQISYEQYF
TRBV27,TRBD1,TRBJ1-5,CASSLSRTGGQPQHF